Below are 7 T cell receptor beta chains sequenced from a single sample in a study of PD-1 blockade in classical Hodgkin lymphoma. Specified time point: newly diagnosed, previously untreated cHL patient sample. CD8+ T cell isolation from thawed PBMCs was performed by magnetic negative selection. Produced via immunoSEQ multiplex PCR; TCRdb's table is partial and in-frame only. The table has 11,000 to 15,000 clones, roughly nine tenths seen once; the top ten hold around 6.2%. The sample was CD8+ T cells from blood. The receptors shown here come from a human donor with classical Hodgkin lymphoma.

The genes are TRBV18 and TRBJ2-3, with TRBD1 identical over 7 bases. Trimming cost V 4 bases and J 2 bases; bases outside gene matches: 9. Looked up from germline, CDR1 is KGHSH and CDR2 is LQKENI. The CDR3 runs to 16 residues. The CDR3 sequence: CASSLPDRMVTDTQYF. DNA for the CDR3: TGTGCCAGCTCACTCCCGGACAGGATGGTCACAGATACGCAGTATTTT.

The genes are TRBV2 and TRBJ2-5, with 16 bases lining up with TRBD2. CDR3 length equals 18 residues. V lost 7 bases, J lost 1 base, and 9 bases stayed unmatched. CDR1 SNHLY and CDR2 FYNNEI come from the germline V gene. For the CDR3, the DNA is TGTGCCAGCACCCTGGGGACTAGCGGGAGGGAGATCCAAGAGACCCAGTACTTC. This translates into CASTLGTSGREIQETQYF.

This clone came up once. V and J are TRBV11-2 and TRBJ2-1, with D perhaps assigned TRBD1 or TRBD2 (5 bases each). This CDR3 has 13 residues. V lost 7 bases and J 7 bases, leaving 14 bases between the germline ends. Germline assignment: CDR1 SGHAT and CDR2 FQNNGV. CDR3: CASNRWDQNEQFF. The CDR3 nucleotides read TGTGCCAGCAATCGATGGGACCAAAATGAGCAGTTCTTC. Full variable domain (missing parts from reference TRBV11-2 and TRBJ2-1): EAGVAQSPRYKIIEKRQSVAFWCNPISGHATLYWYQQILGQGPKLLIQFQNNGVVDDSQLPKDRFSAERLKGVDSTLKIQPAKLEDSAVYLCASNRWDQNEQFFGPGTRLTVL.

This chain joins TRBV29-1 and TRBJ1-1; 7 positions match TRBD1. Per the germline V gene, CDR1 is SQVTM and CDR2 is ANQGSEA. The ends lost 6 bases at V and 1 base at J; junction bases unmatched: 5. The length of the CDR3 is 13 residues. This chain's CDR3 is CSVDRTGNTEAFF. The CDR3 bases are TGCAGCGTGGATCGGACAGGGAACACTGAAGCTTTCTTT.

V is TRBV28 and J is TRBJ2-5, with D tentatively TRBD1 or TRBD2 (6 bases each). Per germline, CDR1 MDHEN and CDR2 SYDVKM. Trimming left V 6 bases short and J 4 bases short, with 15 bases between. The CDR3 length is 14 residues. The CDR3 is CASSAGGGAETQYF. CDR3 sequence (DNA): TGTGCCAGCAGCGCCGGAGGGGGTGCAGAGACCCAGTACTTC.

The V and J genes are TRBV15 and TRBJ1-5; 9 positions match TRBD1. This CDR3 is 14 amino acids long. Germline-derived CDR1 and CDR2 are LNHNV and YYDKDF (reference sequence). With 5 bases clipped from V and 5 bases from J, the junction kept 4 bases outside the gene matches. This CDR3 reads CATSVRDRDQPQHF. The CDR3 region has the DNA TGTGCCACCAGCGTCCGGGACAGGGATCAGCCCCAGCATTTT.

Worth noting for this clone: Additional DNA sequences in this sample encode the identical CDR3. The V and J genes are TRBV4-1 and TRBJ1-5; no clear D gene. The CDR3 length is 12 residues. The V end lost 3 bases, the J end lost 3 bases, and 3 bases lay between the germline ends. From germline, CDR1 is MGHRA and CDR2 YSYEKL. DNA of the CDR3: TGCGCCAGCAGCCAGGACAATCAGCCCCAGCATTTT. Protein: CASSQDNQPQHF.